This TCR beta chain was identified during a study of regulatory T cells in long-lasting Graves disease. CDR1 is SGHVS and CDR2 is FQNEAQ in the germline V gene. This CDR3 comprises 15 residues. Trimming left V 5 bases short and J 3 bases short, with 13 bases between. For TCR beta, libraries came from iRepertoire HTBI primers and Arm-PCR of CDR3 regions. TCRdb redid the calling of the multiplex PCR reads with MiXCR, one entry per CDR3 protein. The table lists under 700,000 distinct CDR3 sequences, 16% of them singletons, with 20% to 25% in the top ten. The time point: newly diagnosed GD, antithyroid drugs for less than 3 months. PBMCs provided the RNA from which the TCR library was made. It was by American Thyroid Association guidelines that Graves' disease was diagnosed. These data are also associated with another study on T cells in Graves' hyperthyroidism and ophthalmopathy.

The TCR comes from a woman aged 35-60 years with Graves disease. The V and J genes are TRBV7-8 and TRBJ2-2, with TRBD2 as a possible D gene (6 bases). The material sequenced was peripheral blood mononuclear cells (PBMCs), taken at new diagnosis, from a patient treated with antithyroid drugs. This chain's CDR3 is CASSPLGSYTGELFF. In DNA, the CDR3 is TGTGCCAGCAGCCCCCTCGGGAGTTACACCGGGGAGCTGTTTTTT.